The entry that follows covers one T cell receptor beta chain sequence. This record belongs to a study of control samples from healthy donors and cancer patients. Germline V lookup: CDR1 SGHTS, CDR2 YDEGEE. The V segment lost 2 bases and the J segment 2 bases; nucleotides outside the gene matches: 4. This CDR3 comprises 14 residues. Profiled with immunoSEQ multiplex PCR; TCRdb holds only in-frame clones, not every one. This table has about 140,000 clones, 75% to 90% appearing once. The sequencing input was blood. The gene calls are TRBV5-8 and TRBJ2-7, with 7 bases fitting TRBD1. The origin of this receptor is a woman aged 30 to 39 in good health. CDR3 coding DNA: TGTGCCAGCAGCTTCCGGGACAGTCCCTACGAGCAGTACTTC. This encodes CASSFRDSPYEQYF.